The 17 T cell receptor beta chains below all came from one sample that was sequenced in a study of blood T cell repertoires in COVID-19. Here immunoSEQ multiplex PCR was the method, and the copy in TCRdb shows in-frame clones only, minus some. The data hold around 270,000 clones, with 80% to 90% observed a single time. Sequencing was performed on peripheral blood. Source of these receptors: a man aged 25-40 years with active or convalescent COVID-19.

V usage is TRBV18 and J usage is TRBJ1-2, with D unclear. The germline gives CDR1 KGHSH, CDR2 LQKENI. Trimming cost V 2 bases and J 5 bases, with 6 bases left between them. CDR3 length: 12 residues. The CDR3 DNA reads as TGTGCCAGCTCACCAACCGGGTATGGCTACACCTTC. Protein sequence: CASSPTGYGYTF. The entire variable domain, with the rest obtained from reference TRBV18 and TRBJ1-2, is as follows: NAGVMQNPRHLVRRRGQEARLRCSPMKGHSHVYWYRQLPEEGLKFMVYLQKENIIDESGMPKERFSAEFPKEGPSILRIQQVVRGDSAAYFCASSPTGYGYTFGSGTRLTVV.

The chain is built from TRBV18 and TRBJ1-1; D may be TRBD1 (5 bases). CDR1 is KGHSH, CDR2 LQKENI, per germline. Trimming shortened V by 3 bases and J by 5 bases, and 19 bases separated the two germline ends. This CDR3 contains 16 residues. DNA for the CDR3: TGTGCCAGCTCACCGTTGGGGAGGGGCGCGAGGACTGAAGCTTTCTTT. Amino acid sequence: CASSPLGRGARTEAFF.

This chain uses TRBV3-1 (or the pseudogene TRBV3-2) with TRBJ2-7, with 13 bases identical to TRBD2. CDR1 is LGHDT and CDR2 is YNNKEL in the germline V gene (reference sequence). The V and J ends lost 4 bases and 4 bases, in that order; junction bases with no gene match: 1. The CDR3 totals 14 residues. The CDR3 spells CASSLGLAGYEQYF. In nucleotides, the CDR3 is TGTGCCAGCAGCCTGGGACTAGCGGGGTACGAGCAGTACTTC.

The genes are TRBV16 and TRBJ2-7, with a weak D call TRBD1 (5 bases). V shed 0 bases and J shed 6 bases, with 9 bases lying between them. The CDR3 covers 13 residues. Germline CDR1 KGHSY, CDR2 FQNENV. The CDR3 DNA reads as TGTGCCAGCAGCCAATCGTTCAGGGCCGAGCAGTACTTC. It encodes CASSQSFRAEQYF.

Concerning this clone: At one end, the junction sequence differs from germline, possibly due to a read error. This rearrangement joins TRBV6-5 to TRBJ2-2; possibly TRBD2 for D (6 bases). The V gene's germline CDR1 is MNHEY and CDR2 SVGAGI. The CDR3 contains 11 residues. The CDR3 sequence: CSSRRAGELFF. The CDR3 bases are TGCAGTTCCAGGAGGGCCGGGGAGCTGTTTTTT.

In DNA, the CDR3 is TGCGCCACCCAGCCTGGTCAGGGGCCTTCTGGCTACACCTTC. The encoded protein is CATQPGQGPSGYTF. V is TRBV5-1 and J is TRBJ1-2, with a tentative D call TRBD1 (6 bases). The CDR3 is 14 residues long. V dropped 9 bases and J dropped 7 bases, with 22 bases sitting between them. Germline V gives CDR1 SGHRS, CDR2 YFSETQ.

The CDR3: CASRADRVNTGELFF. CDR3 nucleotide sequence: TGTGCCAGCAGGGCCGACAGAGTGAACACCGGGGAGCTGTTTTTT. The chain is built from TRBV27 and TRBJ2-2; the D gene is possibly TRBD1 (5 bases). Germline CDR1 MNHEY, CDR2 SMNVEV (reference sequence). V shed 6 bases and J shed 1 base, with 12 bases lying between them. The CDR3 totals 15 residues.

The CDR3 DNA sequence: TGTGCCAGCCGGGGGACTAGCGGGGTGTACGAGCAGTACTTC. The encoded protein is CASRGTSGVYEQYF. This chain joins TRBV6-5 and TRBJ2-7; 13 bases match TRBD2. Germline V gene lookup returns CDR1 MNHEY and CDR2 SVGAGI. V trimming: 8 bases; J trimming: 4 bases; junction bases outside the gene matches: 5. The CDR3 spans 14 residues.

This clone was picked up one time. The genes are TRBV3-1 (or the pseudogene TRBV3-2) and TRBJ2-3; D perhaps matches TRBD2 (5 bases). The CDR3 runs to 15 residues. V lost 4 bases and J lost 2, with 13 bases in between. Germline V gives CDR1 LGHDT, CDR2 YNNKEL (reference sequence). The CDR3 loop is CASSLDTGSTDTQYF. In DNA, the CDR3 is TGTGCCAGCAGCCTCGATACGGGGTCCACAGATACGCAGTATTTT.

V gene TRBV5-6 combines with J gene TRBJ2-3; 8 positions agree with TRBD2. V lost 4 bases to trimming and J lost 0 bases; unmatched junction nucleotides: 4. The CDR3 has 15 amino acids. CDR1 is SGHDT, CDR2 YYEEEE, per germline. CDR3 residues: CASSPGGRSTDTQYF. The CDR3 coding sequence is TGTGCCAGCAGCCCGGGGGGGCGGAGCACAGATACGCAGTATTTT.

The CDR3 DNA reads TGCGCCAGCAGACAAACTAGCGGGGGGGCCGATGAGCAGTTCTTC. This gives the protein CASRQTSGGADEQFF. V is TRBV4-1 and J is TRBJ2-1, with 13 bases aligning to TRBD2. The germline V gene encodes CDR1 MGHRA and CDR2 YSYEKL. This CDR3 is built from 15 residues. After removal of 6 bases from V and 8 bases from J, the junction contained 7 bases not matched to a gene.

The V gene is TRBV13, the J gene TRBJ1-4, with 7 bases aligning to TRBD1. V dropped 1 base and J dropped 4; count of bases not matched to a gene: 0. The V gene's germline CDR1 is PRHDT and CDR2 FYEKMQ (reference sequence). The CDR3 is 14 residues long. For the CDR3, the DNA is TGTGCCAGCAGCTTAGCAGGGGGTAATGAAAAACTGTTTTTT. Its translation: CASSLAGGNEKLFF.

The DNA for the CDR3 is TGTGCCAGCAGTTTATTGGGGACAGGGGCCGAAAAACTGTTTTTT. Amino acids: CASSLLGTGAEKLFF. The rearrangement joins TRBV27 to TRBJ1-4; 10 positions agree with TRBD1. V gave up 1 base and J gave up 8 bases; unmatched junction bases: 4. This CDR3 contains 15 residues. CDR1 is MNHEY and CDR2 is SMNVEV in the germline V gene (reference sequence).

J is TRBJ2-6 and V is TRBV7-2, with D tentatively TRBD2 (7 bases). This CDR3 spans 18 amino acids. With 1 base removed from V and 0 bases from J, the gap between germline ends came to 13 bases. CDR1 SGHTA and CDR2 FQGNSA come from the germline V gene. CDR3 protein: CASSLVGGASSGANVLTF. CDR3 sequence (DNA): TGTGCCAGCAGCTTAGTGGGGGGGGCGAGCTCTGGGGCCAACGTCCTGACTTTC.

CDR3 DNA sequence: TGTGCCAGCAGTTACTCGGTCACAGGGGACACTGAAGCTTTCTTT. This codes for CASSYSVTGDTEAFF. V and J are TRBV6-5 and TRBJ1-1, with 7 nucleotides matching TRBD1. This CDR3 is built from 15 residues. J was trimmed by 3 bases and V by 0 bases; bases with no gene match: 4. Germline loops: CDR1 MNHEY, CDR2 SVGAGI.

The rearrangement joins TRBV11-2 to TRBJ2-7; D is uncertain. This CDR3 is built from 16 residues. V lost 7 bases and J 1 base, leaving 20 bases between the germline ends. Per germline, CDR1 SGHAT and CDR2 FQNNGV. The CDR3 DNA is TGTGCCAGCACCCCAAGCCCGGCTGGGCCTTCCTACGAGCAGTACTTC. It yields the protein CASTPSPAGPSYEQYF.

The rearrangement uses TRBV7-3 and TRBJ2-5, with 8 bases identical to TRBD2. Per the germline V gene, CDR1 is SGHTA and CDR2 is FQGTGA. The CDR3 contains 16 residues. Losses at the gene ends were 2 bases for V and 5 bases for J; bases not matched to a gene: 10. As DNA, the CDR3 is TGTGCCAGCAGCTTATCCGGGGGGGCCTCTAGCGAGACCCAGTACTTC. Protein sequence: CASSLSGGASSETQYF.